The 11 T cell receptor beta chains reported below all come from one sample, sequenced in a study of T cell responses to AZD1222 COVID-19 vaccine. Repertoires were generated with immunoSEQ multiplex PCR, while TCRdb's copy carries only in-frame clones and drops some. The repertoire holds about 150,000 clones, with less than 95% as singletons. This material consisted of peripheral blood, taken on day 0 of AZD1222 vaccination. These receptors were obtained from an adult in good health.

This chain connects TRBV9 to TRBJ1-1, with a possible D match to TRBD1 (5 bases). Germline V gene sequence: CDR1 SGDLS, CDR2 YYNGEE. Trimming took 4 bases from V and 0 from J, leaving 13 bases between them. This CDR3 contains 15 residues. The CDR3 spells CASSPWGGMNTEAFF. CDR3 in DNA: TGTGCCAGCAGCCCCTGGGGGGGTATGAACACTGAAGCTTTCTTT.

The chain carries TRBV19 and TRBJ2-1; 9 nucleotides line up with TRBD2. CDR3 size: 15 residues. The germline V gene has CDR1 LNHDA and CDR2 SQIVND (reference sequence). V dropped 7 bases and J dropped 4; count of bases not matched to a gene: 8. CDR3 protein: CASNLAGTMYNEQFF. CDR3 sequence (DNA): TGTGCCAGTAATCTAGCGGGAACGATGTACAATGAGCAGTTCTTC.

This rearrangement joins TRBV19 to TRBJ1-5; maybe TRBD1 (6 bases). Germline lookup yields CDR1 LNHDA and CDR2 SQIVND (reference sequence). Trimming cost V 5 bases and J 3 bases, with 11 bases left between them. The CDR3 consists of 14 residues. As DNA, the CDR3 is TGTGCCAGTAGTTTCAGGGGTCTCAATCAGCCCCAGCATTTT. This translates into CASSFRGLNQPQHF. The entire variable domain, with the rest obtained from reference TRBV19 and TRBJ1-5, is as follows: DGGITQSPKYLFRKEGQNVTLSCEQNLNHDAMYWYRQDPGQGLRLIYYSQIVNDFQKGDIAEGYSVSREKKESFPLTVTSAQKNPTAFYLCASSFRGLNQPQHFGDGTRLSIL.

This clone has just one count. V usage is TRBV5-4 and J usage is TRBJ2-1; 8 bases fit TRBD2. CDR1 SGHNT and CDR2 YYREEE come from the germline V gene (reference sequence). The junction had 10 bases not matched to a gene; V was cut back by 0 bases and J by 8 bases. This CDR3 comprises 16 residues. The CDR3 here is CASSLGPGGPFHEQFF. In nucleotides, the CDR3 is TGTGCCAGCAGCTTGGGTCCGGGGGGGCCGTTTCATGAGCAGTTCTTC.

This sequence joins TRBV27 and TRBJ1-5; 11 nucleotides agree with TRBD1. The CDR3 length is 15 residues. V shed 5 bases and J 5 bases; nucleotides not matched to a gene: 5. Germline V gene sequence: CDR1 MNHEY, CDR2 SMNVEV (reference sequence). CDR3 in amino acids: CASSTGTGGYQPQHF. As DNA, the CDR3 is TGTGCCAGCAGTACCGGGACAGGGGGATATCAGCCCCAGCATTTT.

This rearrangement joins TRBV7-9 to TRBJ1-6, with no clear D. Germline values: CDR1 SEHNR, CDR2 FQNEAQ (reference sequence). This CDR3 is 18 amino acids long. V shed 4 bases and J shed 3 bases, with 19 bases lying between them. DNA for the CDR3: TGTGCCAGCAGCTGGCCGCCGGGCCAGATCCTCTATAATTCACCCCTCCACTTT. Translated: CASSWPPGQILYNSPLHF.

The chain couples TRBV5-8 to TRBJ1-2; D might be TRBD1 (5 bases). Germline assignment: CDR1 SGHTS and CDR2 YDEGEE. The length of the CDR3 is 14 residues. V was trimmed by 0 bases and J by 0 bases, leaving 6 bases between them. CDR3 in DNA: TGTGCCAGCAGCTTGGACAGGTCTAACTATGGCTACACCTTC. Its translation is CASSLDRSNYGYTF.

V is TRBV20-1 and J is TRBJ2-1; TRBD2 agrees at 13 bases. The CDR3 is 14 residues long. From germline, CDR1 is DFQATT and CDR2 SNEGSKA (reference sequence). Losses at the gene ends were 3 bases for V and 9 bases for J; bases not matched to a gene: 5. The CDR3 coding sequence is TGCAGTGCTAGTGGACTAGCGGGAGCCCCTGAGCAGTTCTTC. Encoded protein: CSASGLAGAPEQFF.

This sequence joins TRBV7-7 and TRBJ1-4; D is perhaps TRBD1 (5 bases). Trimming stripped 1 base from V and 4 bases from J, with 10 bases between. Germline V gives CDR1 SSHAT, CDR2 FNYEAQ (reference sequence). This CDR3 has 15 amino acids. The CDR3 region is CASSLGDAFNEKLFF. The CDR3 DNA follows: TGTGCCAGCAGCTTAGGGGACGCGTTTAATGAAAAACTGTTTTTT.

The gene calls are TRBV20-1 and TRBJ1-5; D is perhaps TRBD1 (5 bases). The CDR3 is 13 residues long. The V and J ends lost 3 bases and 2 bases respectively, with 8 bases between them. CDR1 is DFQATT, CDR2 SNEGSKA, per germline (reference sequence). Here the CDR3 reads CSASGDRNQPQHF. CDR3 DNA: TGCAGTGCTAGTGGGGACCGCAATCAGCCCCAGCATTTT.

The rearrangement links TRBV6-5 to TRBJ1-2; perhaps TRBD1 as D (6 bases). The CDR3 contains 12 residues. V was shortened by 6 bases and J by 4 bases, with 9 bases between the two germline ends. The germline gives CDR1 MNHEY, CDR2 SVGAGI. The CDR3 DNA reads TGTGCCAGCAGCAGGGGCCCCTATGGCTACACCTTC. It translates to CASSRGPYGYTF.